This T cell receptor (beta chain) was captured in a study of shared T cell receptors in the human thymus. The V gene's germline CDR1 is LGHNA and CDR2 YSLEER. CDR3 length: 16 amino acids. Trimming at V came to 0 bases and at J to 3 bases, leaving 3 bases not matched to a gene. Method: immunoSEQ multiplex PCR; TCRdb's copy keeps in-frame clones and lacks some. The sample lists 640,000 or so clones, approximately 87% occurring once. This sample was also put to use in a study of human thymus T cells. That source reports: During corrective heart surgery, resections were taken, and the thymus tissue came from them. Thymic and blood repertoires showed apparently biased V and J gene usage. Related studies noted strongly shared thymic repertoires across unrelated people.

The genes are TRBV4-3 and TRBJ1-5; TRBD1 agrees at 9 bases. The sequencing sample was made of thymocytes. The source of this sequence is a boy younger than two with a congenital heart defect. The CDR3 here is CASSQDRDRVNQPQHF. CDR3 sequence (DNA): TGCGCCAGCAGCCAAGATAGGGACAGGGTCAATCAGCCCCAGCATTTT.